The entry below gives a single T cell receptor beta chain sequence along with its context. Its target is unknown. V gave up 3 bases and J gave up 7 bases, with 15 bases separating them. Germline values: CDR1 LNHDA, CDR2 SQIVND (reference sequence). This CDR3 spans 14 amino acids. Method: immunoSEQ multiplex PCR; TCRdb's copy keeps in-frame clones and lacks some. The data show 150,000 or so clones, 80% to 95% seen once. This sample is drawn from a study of T cell responses to AZD1222 COVID-19 vaccine. Notes on the study in general: In the spike-specific TCR repertoire, nearly half reportedly target unmutated variant regions. Repertoires were obtained only post-peak T cell response. After two AZD1222 doses, spike-specific TCR breadth and depth rose versus day 0.

The starting material was peripheral blood, obtained on day 0 of AZD1222 vaccination. This chain uses TRBV19 with TRBJ1-2; D perhaps matches TRBD1 (5 bases). This receptor was taken from an adult in good health. CDR3 loop: CASSIGGERIGYTF. The CDR3 nucleotides read TGTGCCAGTAGTATCGGAGGGGAAAGGATTGGCTACACCTTC.